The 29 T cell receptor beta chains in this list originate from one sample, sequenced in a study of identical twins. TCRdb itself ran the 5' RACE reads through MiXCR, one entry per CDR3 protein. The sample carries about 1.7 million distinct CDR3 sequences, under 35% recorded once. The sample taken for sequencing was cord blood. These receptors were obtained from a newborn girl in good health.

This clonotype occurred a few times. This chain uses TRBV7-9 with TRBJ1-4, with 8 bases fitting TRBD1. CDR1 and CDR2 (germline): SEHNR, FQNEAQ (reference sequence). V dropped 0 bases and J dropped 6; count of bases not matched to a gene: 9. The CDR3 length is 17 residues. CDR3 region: CASSLAGMAGGDEKLFF. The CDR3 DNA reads TGTGCCAGCAGCTTAGCGGGCATGGCAGGGGGCGATGAAAAACTGTTTTTT.

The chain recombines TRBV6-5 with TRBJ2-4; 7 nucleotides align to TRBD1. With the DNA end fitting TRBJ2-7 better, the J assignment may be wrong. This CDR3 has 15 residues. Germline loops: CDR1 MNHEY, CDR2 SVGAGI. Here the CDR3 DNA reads TGTGCCAGCAGTTACTCGTGGGGACAGCCTCACGAGCAGTACTTC. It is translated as CASSYSWGQPHEQYF.

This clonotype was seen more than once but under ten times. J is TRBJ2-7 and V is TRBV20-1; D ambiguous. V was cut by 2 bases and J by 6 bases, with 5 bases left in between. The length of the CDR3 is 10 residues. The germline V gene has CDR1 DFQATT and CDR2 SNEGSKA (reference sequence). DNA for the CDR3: TGCAGTGCTAGAAGGGTCGAGCAGTACTTC. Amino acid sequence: CSARRVEQYF.

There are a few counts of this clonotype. CDR3 loop: CASRHRDLNEQFF. The DNA of the CDR3 is TGTGCCAGCAGACACAGGGACCTCAATGAGCAGTTCTTC. This sequence joins TRBV12-3 or TRBV12-4 and TRBJ2-1; D is possibly TRBD1 (6 bases). The ends were cut back, 6 bases at V and 6 bases at J, with 12 bases in the middle. The CDR3 is 13 residues long.

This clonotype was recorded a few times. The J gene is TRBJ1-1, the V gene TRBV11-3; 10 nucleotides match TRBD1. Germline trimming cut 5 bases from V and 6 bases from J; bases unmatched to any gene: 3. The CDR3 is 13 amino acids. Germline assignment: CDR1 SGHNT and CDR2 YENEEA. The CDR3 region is CASSGQGEAEAFF. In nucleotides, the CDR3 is TGTGCCAGCAGCGGACAGGGGGAAGCTGAAGCTTTCTTT.

CDR3 residues: CSARAPPGLETQYF. For the CDR3, the DNA is TGCAGTGCTAGAGCCCCACCCGGGCTAGAGACCCAGTACTTC. The chain uses TRBV20-1 and TRBJ2-5; D unresolved. Trimming cost V 1 base and J 4 bases, with 13 bases left between them. The CDR3 is made up of 14 amino acids. The germline V gene has CDR1 DFQATT and CDR2 SNEGSKA (reference sequence).

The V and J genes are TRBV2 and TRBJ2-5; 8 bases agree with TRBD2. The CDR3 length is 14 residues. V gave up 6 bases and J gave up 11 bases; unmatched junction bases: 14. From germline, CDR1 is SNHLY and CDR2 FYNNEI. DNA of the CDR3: TGTGCCAGCAGGGTGCTAGCGGGTTACAATGAGCAGTACTTC. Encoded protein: CASRVLAGYNEQYF.

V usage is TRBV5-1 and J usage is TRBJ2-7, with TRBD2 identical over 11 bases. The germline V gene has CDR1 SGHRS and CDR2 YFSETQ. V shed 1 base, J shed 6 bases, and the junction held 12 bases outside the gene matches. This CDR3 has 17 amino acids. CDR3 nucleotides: TGCGCCAGCAGCTTGTATAGTCTAGCGGGGGGAATTGGCGAGCAGTACTTC. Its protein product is CASSLYSLAGGIGEQYF.

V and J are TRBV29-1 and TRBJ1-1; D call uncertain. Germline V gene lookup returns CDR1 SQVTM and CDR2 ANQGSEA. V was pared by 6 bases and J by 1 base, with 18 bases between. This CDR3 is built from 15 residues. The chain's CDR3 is CSVPLKGRPNTEAFF. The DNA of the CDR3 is TGCAGCGTCCCCCTGAAGGGTCGGCCGAACACTGAAGCTTTCTTT.

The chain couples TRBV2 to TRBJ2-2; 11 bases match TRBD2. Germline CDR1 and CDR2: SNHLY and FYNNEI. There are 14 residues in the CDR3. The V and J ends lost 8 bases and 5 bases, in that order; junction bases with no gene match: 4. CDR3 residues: CASGTSGRTGELFF. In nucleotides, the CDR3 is TGTGCCAGCGGGACTAGCGGAAGAACCGGGGAGCTGTTTTTT.

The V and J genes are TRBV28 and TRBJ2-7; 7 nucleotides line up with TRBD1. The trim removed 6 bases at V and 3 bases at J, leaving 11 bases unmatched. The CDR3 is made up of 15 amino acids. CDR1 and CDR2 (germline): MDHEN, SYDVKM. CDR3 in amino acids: CASSPPGGLDYEQYF. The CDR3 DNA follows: TGTGCCAGCAGCCCACCAGGGGGATTGGACTACGAGCAGTACTTC. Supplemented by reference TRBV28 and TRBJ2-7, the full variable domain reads DVKVTQSSRYLVKRTGEKVFLECVQDMDHENMFWYRQDPGLGLRLIYFSYDVKMKEKGDIPEGYSVSREKKERFSLILESASTNQTSMYLCASSPPGGLDYEQYFGPGTRLTVT.

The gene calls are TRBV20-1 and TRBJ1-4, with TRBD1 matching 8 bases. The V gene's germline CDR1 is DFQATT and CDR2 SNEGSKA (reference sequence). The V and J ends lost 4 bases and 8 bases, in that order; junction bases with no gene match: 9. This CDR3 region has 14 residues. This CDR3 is CSATGDRRAEKLFF. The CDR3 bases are TGCAGTGCTACCGGGGACAGGAGGGCGGAAAAACTGTTTTTT.

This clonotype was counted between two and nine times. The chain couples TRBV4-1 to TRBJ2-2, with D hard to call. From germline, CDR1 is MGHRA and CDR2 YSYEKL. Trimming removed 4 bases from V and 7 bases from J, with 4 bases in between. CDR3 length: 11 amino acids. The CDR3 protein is CASSPNGELFF. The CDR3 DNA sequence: TGCGCCAGCAGCCCCAACGGGGAGCTGTTTTTT.

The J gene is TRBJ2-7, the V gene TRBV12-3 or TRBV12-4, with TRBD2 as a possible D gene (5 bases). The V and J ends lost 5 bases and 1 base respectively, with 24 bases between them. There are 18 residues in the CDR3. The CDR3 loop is CASSPSGISAGRSYEQYF. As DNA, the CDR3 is TGTGCCAGCAGTCCATCAGGTATATCGGCGGGCAGGTCCTACGAGCAGTACTTC.

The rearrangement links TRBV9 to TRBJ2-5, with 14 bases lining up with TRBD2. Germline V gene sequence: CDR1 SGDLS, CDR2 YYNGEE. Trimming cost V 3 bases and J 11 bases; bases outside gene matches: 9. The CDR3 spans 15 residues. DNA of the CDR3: TGTGCCAGCAGCGCGGGACTAGCGGGGGACAATGAGCAGTACTTC. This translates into CASSAGLAGDNEQYF.

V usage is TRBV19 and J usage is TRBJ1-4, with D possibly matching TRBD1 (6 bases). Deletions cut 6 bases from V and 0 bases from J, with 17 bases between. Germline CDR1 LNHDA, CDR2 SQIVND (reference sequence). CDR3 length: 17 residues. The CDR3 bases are TGTGCCAGTAGAGAAGGGGGATTACCTGCAACTAATGAAAAACTGTTTTTT. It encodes CASREGGLPATNEKLFF.

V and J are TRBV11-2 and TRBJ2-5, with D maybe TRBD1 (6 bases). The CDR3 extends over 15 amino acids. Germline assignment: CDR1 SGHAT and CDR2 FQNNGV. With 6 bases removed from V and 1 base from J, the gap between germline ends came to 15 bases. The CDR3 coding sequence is TGTGCCAGCAGGCGGCTCCACAGGGTCCAAGAGACCCAGTACTTC. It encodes CASRRLHRVQETQYF.

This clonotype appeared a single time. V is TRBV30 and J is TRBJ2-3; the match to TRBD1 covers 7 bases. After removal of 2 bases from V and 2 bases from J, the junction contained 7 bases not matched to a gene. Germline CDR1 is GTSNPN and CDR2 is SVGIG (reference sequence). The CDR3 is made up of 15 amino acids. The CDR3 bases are TGTGCCTGGAGTCTCCGGGACAGAGCCACAGATACGCAGTATTTT. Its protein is CAWSLRDRATDTQYF.

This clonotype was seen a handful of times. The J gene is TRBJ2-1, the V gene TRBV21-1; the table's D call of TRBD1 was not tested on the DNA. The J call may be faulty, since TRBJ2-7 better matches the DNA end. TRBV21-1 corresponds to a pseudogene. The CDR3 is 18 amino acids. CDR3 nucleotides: TGTGCCAGCAGCAAAGTTCCCCTTTCGGTTTCCACCTACAATGAGCAGTACTTC. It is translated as CASSKVPLSVSTYNEQYF.

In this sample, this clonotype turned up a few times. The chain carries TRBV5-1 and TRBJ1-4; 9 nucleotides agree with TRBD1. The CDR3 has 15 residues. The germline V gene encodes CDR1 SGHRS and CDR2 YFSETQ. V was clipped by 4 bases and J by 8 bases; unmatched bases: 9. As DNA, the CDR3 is TGCGCCAGCAGCCCAGGACAGGGGCAAGACGAAAAACTGTTTTTT. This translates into CASSPGQGQDEKLFF.

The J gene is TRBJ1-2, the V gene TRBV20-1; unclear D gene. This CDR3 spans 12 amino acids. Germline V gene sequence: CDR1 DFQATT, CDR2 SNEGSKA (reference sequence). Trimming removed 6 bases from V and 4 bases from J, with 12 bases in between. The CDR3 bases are TGCAGTGCCAGCGGGGAAGTCTATGGCTACACCTTC. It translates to CSASGEVYGYTF.

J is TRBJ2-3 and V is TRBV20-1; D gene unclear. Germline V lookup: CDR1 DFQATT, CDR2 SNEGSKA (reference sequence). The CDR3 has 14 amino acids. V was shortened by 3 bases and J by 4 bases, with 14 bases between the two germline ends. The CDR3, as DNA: TGCAGTGCTAGTTACTCGTTCGGTCCAGATACGCAGTATTTT. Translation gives CSASYSFGPDTQYF.

The CDR3: CASSFRKIVYYNEQFF. CDR3 DNA sequence: TGTGCCAGCAGTTTCCGCAAGATAGTTTACTACAATGAGCAGTTCTTC. The J gene is TRBJ2-1, the V gene TRBV6-1; D gene uncertain. The CDR3 is 16 residues long. The ends were cut back, 5 bases at V and 3 bases at J, with 17 bases in the middle. Germline V gene lookup returns CDR1 MNHNS and CDR2 SASEGT.

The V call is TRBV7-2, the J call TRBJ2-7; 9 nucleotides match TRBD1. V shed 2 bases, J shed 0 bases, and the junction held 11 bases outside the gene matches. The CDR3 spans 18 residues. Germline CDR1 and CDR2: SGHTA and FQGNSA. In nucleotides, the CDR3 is TGTGCCAGCAGCTTAAAGGGACCAGGGACAGGGAACTCCTACGAGCAGTACTTC. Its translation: CASSLKGPGTGNSYEQYF.

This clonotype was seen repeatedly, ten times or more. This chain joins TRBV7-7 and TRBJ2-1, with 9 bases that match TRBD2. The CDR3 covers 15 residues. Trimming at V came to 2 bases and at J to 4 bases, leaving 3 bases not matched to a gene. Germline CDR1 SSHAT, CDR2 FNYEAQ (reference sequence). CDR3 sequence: CASSLIAGAYNEQFF. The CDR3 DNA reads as TGTGCCAGCAGCTTAATAGCGGGGGCTTACAATGAGCAGTTCTTC.

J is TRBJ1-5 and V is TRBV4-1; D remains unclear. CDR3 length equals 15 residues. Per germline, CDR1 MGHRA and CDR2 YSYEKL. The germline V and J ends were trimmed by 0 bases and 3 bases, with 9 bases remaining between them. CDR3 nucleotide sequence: TGCGCCAGCAGCCAAGAAGGATTAATCAATCAGCCCCAGCATTTT. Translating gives CASSQEGLINQPQHF.

The CDR3 protein is CSARKTNTEAFF. In nucleotides, the CDR3 is TGCAGTGCTAGAAAGACGAACACTGAAGCTTTCTTT. The V and J genes are TRBV20-1 and TRBJ1-1; D ambiguous. Trimming shortened V by 2 bases and J by 1 base, and 5 bases separated the two germline ends. CDR3 length: 12 amino acids. Germline lookup yields CDR1 DFQATT and CDR2 SNEGSKA (reference sequence).

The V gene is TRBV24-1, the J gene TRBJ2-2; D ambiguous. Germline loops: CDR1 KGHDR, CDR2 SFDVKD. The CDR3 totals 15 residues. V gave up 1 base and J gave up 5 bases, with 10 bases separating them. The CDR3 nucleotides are TGTGCCACCAGTGATTTTAACAGTTTTACCGGGGAGCTGTTTTTT. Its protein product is CATSDFNSFTGELFF.

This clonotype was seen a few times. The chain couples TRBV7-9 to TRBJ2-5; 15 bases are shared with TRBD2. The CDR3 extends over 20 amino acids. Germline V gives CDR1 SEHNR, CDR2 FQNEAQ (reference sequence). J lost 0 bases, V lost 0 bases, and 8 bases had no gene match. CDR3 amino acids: CASSLARTSGRVRYQETQYF. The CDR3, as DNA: TGTGCCAGCAGCTTAGCCAGGACTAGCGGGAGGGTTCGATACCAAGAGACCCAGTACTTC.